These 16 T cell receptor beta chains came from one sample sequenced in a study of Graves' ophthalmopathy and Graves' hyperthyroidism. RNA transcripts served as template for amplifying TCR beta CDR3 sequences. RT-PCR in the first round used HTBI primers; a second-round multiplex PCR followed. TCRdb called the multiplex PCR reads again in MiXCR, with one record for every CDR3 protein. The sample comprises hundreds of thousands of distinct CDR3 sequences, roughly 41% of which are singletons, and roughly 3% rests with the top ten. The sequencing sample was made of peripheral blood. Receptors originate from an adult man with Graves' ophthalmopathy.

This clonotype was observed at least ten times. V gene TRBV24-1 combines with J gene TRBJ2-5, with 7 bases matching TRBD2. The trim removed 3 bases at V and 3 bases at J, leaving 0 bases unmatched. The CDR3 consists of 13 residues. Germline values: CDR1 KGHDR, CDR2 SFDVKD. DNA of the CDR3: TGTGCCACCAGTGATGGACTAGAAGAGACCCAGTACTTC. It yields the protein CATSDGLEETQYF.

On this clonotype itself: This sequence may be a read error, since a much larger clone differs from it by one base. The gene calls are TRBV7-2 and TRBJ1-2; perhaps TRBD1 as D (6 bases). The CDR3 runs to 16 residues. Germline values: CDR1 SGHTA, CDR2 FQGNSA. Trimming took off 1 base at V and 6 bases at J, with 18 bases between the two ends. CDR3 sequence reads: CASSLGFRGADHGYTF. For the CDR3, the DNA is TGTGCCAGCAGCTTAGGTTTTCGGGGGGCGGACCATGGCTACACCTTC.

In its sample, this clonotype was seen many times. This sequence joins TRBV24-1 and TRBJ1-1; D is unresolved. Per germline, CDR1 KGHDR and CDR2 SFDVKD. The CDR3 contains 12 residues. The V end was cut by 1 base, the J end by 4 bases, with 3 bases between. This CDR3 is CATSDFGTEAFF. The CDR3 nucleotides are TGTGCCACCAGTGATTTCGGCACTGAAGCTTTCTTT.

This clonotype was recorded a few times. The rearrangement joins TRBV4-2 to TRBJ2-7; the match to TRBD2 covers 7 bases. Losses at the gene ends were 0 bases for V and 0 bases for J; bases not matched to a gene: 5. CDR3 size: 16 residues. Per germline, CDR1 LGHNA and CDR2 YNFKEQ. For the CDR3, the DNA is TGTGCCAGCAGCCAAGATGCAGCGGGGAGCTCCTACGAGCAGTACTTC. It codes for CASSQDAAGSSYEQYF.

The rearrangement joins TRBV2 to TRBJ1-5; unclear D gene. V lost 5 bases and J lost 0, with 11 bases in between. CDR1 is SNHLY and CDR2 is FYNNEI in the germline V gene. The CDR3 covers 15 residues. In DNA, the CDR3 is TGTGCCAGCAGTTATGGAGCAGATAGCAATCAGCCCCAGCATTTT. This codes for CASSYGADSNQPQHF.

This clonotype was picked up a small number of times. V gene TRBV11-2 combines with J gene TRBJ1-2, with a weak D call TRBD1 (6 bases). Germline V lookup: CDR1 SGHAT, CDR2 FQNNGV. This CDR3 spans 15 amino acids. The ends were cut back, 3 bases at V and 2 bases at J, with 13 bases in the middle. The CDR3 DNA sequence: TGTGCCAGCAGCTTCTCCCTTACAGGGAACTATGGCTACACCTTC. Translation gives CASSFSLTGNYGYTF.

This clonotype appeared many times. The CDR3 DNA sequence: TGTGCCAGTAGTTTCTTAATTAGCAATCAGCCCCAGCATTTT. Its protein product is CASSFLISNQPQHF. This chain joins TRBV19 and TRBJ1-5; D is unresolved. In germline, CDR1 is LNHDA, CDR2 SQIVND (reference sequence). The V gene lost 5 bases and the J gene lost 0 bases, with 8 bases spanning the gap. There are 14 residues in the CDR3.

This clonotype was seen ten or more times. The chain is built from TRBV7-8 and TRBJ2-7, with TRBD2 identical over 15 bases. The CDR3 runs 17 residues. With V trimmed by 1 base and J by 2 bases, 3 bases remained unmatched. From germline, CDR1 is SGHVS and CDR2 FQNEAQ. CDR3 bases: TGTGCCAGCAGCTTAGGGACTAGCGGGGGGGAACCCTACGAGCAGTACTTC. This gives the protein CASSLGTSGGEPYEQYF.

The chain combines TRBV6-2 or TRBV6-3 with TRBJ1-1, with 8 bases that match TRBD1. The CDR3 is 18 residues long. Unmatched junction bases numbered 11, after V lost 2 bases and J lost 0 bases. Germline V gene lookup returns CDR1 MNHEY and CDR2 SVGEGT. The CDR3 reads CASSYPGSWTGLNTEAFF. The CDR3 bases are TGTGCCAGCAGTTACCCCGGATCTTGGACAGGGCTGAACACTGAAGCTTTCTTT.

The table lists this clonotype with a count of one. Given a much more abundant clone one base away, this may be a read error. This chain connects TRBV11-3 to TRBJ1-2; D is perhaps TRBD1 (5 bases). Germline V CDR1 and CDR2: SGHNT, YENEEA. The CDR3 spans 14 residues. The V end lost 5 bases, the J end lost 5 bases, and 15 bases lay between the germline ends. This CDR3 reads CASSPDRDVYGYTF. CDR3 bases: TGTGCCAGCAGCCCAGATAGGGACGTATATGGCTACACCTTC.

A single count supports this clonotype. One base away lies a much larger clone, so this may be a sequencing read error. The genes are TRBV5-1 and TRBJ1-2; 7 bases agree with TRBD1. CDR1 is SGHRS, CDR2 YFSETQ, per germline. CDR3 length: 15 residues. The V segment lost 3 bases and the J segment 7 bases; nucleotides outside the gene matches: 12. For the CDR3, the DNA is TGCGCCAGCAGCTCGCCCCAGCAGGGGGAGGTTGGCTACACCTTC. It specifies CASSSPQQGEVGYTF. Combining the CDR3 with reference TRBV5-1 and TRBJ1-2 gives the whole variable domain KAGVTQTPRYLIKTRGQQVTLSCSPISGHRSVSWYQQTPGQGLQFLFEYFSETQRNKGNFPGRFSGRQFSNSRSEMNVSTLELGDSALYLCASSSPQQGEVGYTFGSGTRLTVV.

The rearrangement joins TRBV3-1 to TRBJ2-7; 7 nucleotides align to TRBD2. J gave up 4 bases and V 5 bases, and 11 bases lay outside the gene matches. The V gene's germline CDR1 is LGHDT and CDR2 YNNKEL (reference sequence). The CDR3 is 15 residues long. The CDR3 DNA reads TGTGCCAGCAGCGGCGCGGCTAGCGGACATTACGAGCAGTACTTC. Protein: CASSGAASGHYEQYF.

CDR3 amino acids: CASSPMTGPSNQPQHF. DNA of the CDR3: TGTGCCAGCAGTCCTATGACGGGGCCTAGCAATCAGCCCCAGCATTTT. V gene TRBV6-6 combines with J gene TRBJ1-5; TRBD1 might be the D (5 bases). Germline CDR1 is MNHNY and CDR2 is SVGAGI (reference sequence). Trimming removed 5 bases at V and 0 bases at J, with 14 bases between. The length of the CDR3 is 16 residues.

This chain uses TRBV2 with TRBJ1-4, with D unclear. CDR3 size: 15 residues. Per germline, CDR1 SNHLY and CDR2 FYNNEI. V lost 6 bases, J lost 5 bases, and 16 bases lay in between. The CDR3 DNA follows: TGTGCCAGCAGCTTCCTTGTGACGCCGAATGAAAAACTGTTTTTT. This codes for CASSFLVTPNEKLFF.

A remark on this clonotype: A much larger clone differs by one base, so this may be a read error. V is TRBV9 and J is TRBJ2-5, with 7 nucleotides matching TRBD1. Germline-derived CDR1 and CDR2 are SGDLS and YYNGEE. CDR3 length: 15 amino acids. J was trimmed by 5 bases and V by 0 bases; bases with no gene match: 7. As DNA, the CDR3 is TGTGCCAGCAGCGTAGAGGGACAGAGGGTGGAGACCCAGTACTTC. Residues: CASSVEGQRVETQYF.

For this clonotype: This could be a read error, since a much larger clone is one nucleotide away. This sequence joins TRBV7-6 and TRBJ2-7, with 7 bases that match TRBD1. Germline loops: CDR1 SGHVS, CDR2 FNYEAQ. This CDR3 contains 14 residues. CDR3 amino acids: CTSKQTGTAYEQYF. In nucleotides, the CDR3 is TGTACCAGCAAGCAGACCGGGACAGCCTACGAGCAGTACTTC.